A selection of T cell receptor beta chains follows, all from one sample in a study of blood T cells in healthy people across ages. TCRdb called the 5' RACE reads again in MiXCR, with one record for every CDR3 protein. Here the sample spans about 1.4 million distinct CDR3 sequences, around 55% being singletons. The sample consisted of blood. Every receptor here comes from a man between 18 and 35 years old in good health. Each CDR3 is given with its conserved first and last residue. The D gene is left open where the match is weak. Part of the rows lack a size; the others show once, few, many or a class for expanded clones.

clone_size j_call v_call d_call cdr3_aa cdr3_nt
NA TRBJ2-3 TRBV25-1 NA CASSVEFTAPLSDTQYF TGTGCCAGCAGTGTGGAGTTCACGGCTCCTCTATCAGATACGCAGTATTTT
once TRBJ2-3 TRBV20-1 NA CSAPYGRQRTDTQYF TGCAGTGCCCCCTATGGTAGACAGCGCACAGATACGCAGTATTTT
NA TRBJ1-6 TRBV27 NA CASSHQQGRGPLHF TGTGCCAGCAGTCACCAACAGGGACGGGGACCCCTCCACTTT
NA TRBJ1-4 TRBV27 NA CASSQWDGAEKLFF TGTGCCAGCAGTCAATGGGATGGGGCTGAAAAACTGTTTTTT
NA TRBJ2-1 TRBV29-1 NA CSVEIARPEQFF TGCAGCGTCGAAATAGCTAGGCCGGAGCAGTTCTTC
once TRBJ2-3 TRBV7-9 NA CASSPLGGRRSTDTQYF TGTGCCAGCAGCCCATTGGGGGGACGGAGAAGCACAGATACGCAGTATTTT
few TRBJ2-1 TRBV24-1 NA CATSDSGTRRNNEQFF TGTGCCACCAGTGATTCCGGGACAAGGCGGAACAATGAGCAGTTCTTC
NA TRBJ1-1 TRBV29-1 NA CSVVRDTHNTEAFF TGCAGCGTTGTGCGGGACACGCATAACACTGAAGCTTTCTTT
NA TRBJ2-5 TRBV7-2 NA CASSLEESSSPLYQETQYF TGTGCCAGCAGCTTAGAGGAATCCAGCTCTCCACTTTACCAAGAGACCCAGTACTTC
NA TRBJ1-2 TRBV15 NA CATSQRGHYYGYTF TGTGCCACCAGCCAAAGGGGACACTACTATGGCTACACCTTC
NA TRBJ2-7 TRBV11-2 TRBD1 CASSLGIGTGQYEQYF TGTGCCAGCAGCTTAGGTATTGGGACAGGGCAGTACGAGCAGTACTTC
NA TRBJ1-3 TRBV27 NA CASSPRVGNTIYF TGTGCCAGCAGTCCCAGGGTTGGAAACACCATATATTTT
NA TRBJ2-7 TRBV6-1 NA CASSEGSGRSYEQYF TGTGCCAGCAGCGAAGGGTCGGGACGGTCCTACGAGCAGTACTTC
NA TRBJ2-7 TRBV7-2 NA CASSRSDLYEQYF TGTGCCAGCAGCCGCTCAGATCTGTACGAGCAGTACTTC
NA TRBJ1-2 TRBV4-1 NA CASSPETHNYGYTF TGCGCCAGCAGCCCCGAGACCCATAACTATGGCTACACCTTC
NA TRBJ2-1 TRBV25-1 NA CASRGAAYNEQFF TGTGCCAGCAGGGGAGCGGCCTACAATGAGCAGTTCTTC
NA TRBJ2-3 TRBV12-3/TRBV12-4 NA CASSQPPESADTQYF TGTGCCAGCAGCCAACCCCCAGAGAGCGCAGATACGCAGTATTTT
once TRBJ2-5 TRBV4-1 NA CASSQEASQTQYF TGCGCCAGCAGCCAAGAGGCTAGCCAGACCCAGTACTTC
NA TRBJ2-7 TRBV7-6 TRBD2 CASSLEGYSGRDEQYF TGTGCCAGCAGCTTAGAAGGGTATAGCGGGAGGGACGAGCAGTACTTC